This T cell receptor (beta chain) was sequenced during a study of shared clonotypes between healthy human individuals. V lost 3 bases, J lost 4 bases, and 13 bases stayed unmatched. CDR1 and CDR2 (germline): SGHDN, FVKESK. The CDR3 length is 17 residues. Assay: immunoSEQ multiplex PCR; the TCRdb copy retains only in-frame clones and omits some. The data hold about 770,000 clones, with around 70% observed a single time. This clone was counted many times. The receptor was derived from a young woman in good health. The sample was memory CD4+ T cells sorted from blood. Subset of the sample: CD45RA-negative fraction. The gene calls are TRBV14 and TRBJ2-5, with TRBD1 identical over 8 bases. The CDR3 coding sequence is TGTGCCAGCAGCCAGAGGAGGGGCAGGGGGCGCGGAGAGACCCAGTACTTC. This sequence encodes CASSQRRGRGRGETQYF.